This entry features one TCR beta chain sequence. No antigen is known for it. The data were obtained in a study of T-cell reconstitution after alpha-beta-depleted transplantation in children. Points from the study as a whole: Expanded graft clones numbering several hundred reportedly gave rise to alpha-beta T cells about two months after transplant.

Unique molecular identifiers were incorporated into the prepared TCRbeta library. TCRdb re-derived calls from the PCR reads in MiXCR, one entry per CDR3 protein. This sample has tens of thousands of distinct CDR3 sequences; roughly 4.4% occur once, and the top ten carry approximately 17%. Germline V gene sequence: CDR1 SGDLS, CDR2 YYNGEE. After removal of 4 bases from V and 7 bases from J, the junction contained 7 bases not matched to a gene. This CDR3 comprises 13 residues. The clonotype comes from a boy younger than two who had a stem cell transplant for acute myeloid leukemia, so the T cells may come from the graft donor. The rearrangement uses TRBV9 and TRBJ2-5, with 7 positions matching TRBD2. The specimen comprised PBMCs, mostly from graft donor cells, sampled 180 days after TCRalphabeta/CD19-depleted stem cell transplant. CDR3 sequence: CASSPNSGGTQYF. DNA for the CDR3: TGTGCCAGCAGCCCAAACTCGGGGGGGACCCAGTACTTC.